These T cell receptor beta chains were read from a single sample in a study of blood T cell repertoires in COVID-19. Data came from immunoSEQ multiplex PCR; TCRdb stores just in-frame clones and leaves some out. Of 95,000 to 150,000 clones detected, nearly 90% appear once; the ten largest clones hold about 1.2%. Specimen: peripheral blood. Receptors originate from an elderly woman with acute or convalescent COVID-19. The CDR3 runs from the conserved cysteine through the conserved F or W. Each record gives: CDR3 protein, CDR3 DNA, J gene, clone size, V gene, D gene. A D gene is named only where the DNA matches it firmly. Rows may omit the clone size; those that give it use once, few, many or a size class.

CASRPNRDHQPQHF	TGTGCCAGCAGACCCAACAGGGACCATCAGCCCCAGCATTTT	TRBJ1-5	NA	TRBV6-6	NA
CASSTTGRVNEKLFF	TGTGCCAGCAGCACAACCGGGCGGGTTAATGAAAAACTGTTTTTT	TRBJ1-4	NA	TRBV27	NA
CASSTRRGRTEAFF	TGTGCCAGCAGCACCAGGAGGGGGCGCACTGAAGCTTTCTTT	TRBJ1-1	NA	TRBV6-5	TRBD1
CASSYSGAPEAFF	TGTGCCAGCAGTTACTCTGGGGCGCCTGAAGCTTTCTTT	TRBJ1-1	NA	TRBV6-5	NA
CASSLGGRGKLFF	TGTGCCAGCAGCTTGGGGGGCAGGGGAAAACTGTTTTTT	TRBJ1-4	once	TRBV5-8	NA
CASSRQTGGLSETQYF	TGTGCCAGCTCACGACAGACAGGGGGACTGTCAGAGACCCAGTACTTC	TRBJ2-5	NA	TRBV18	TRBD1
CASTPYLRVLHEQYF	TGTGCCAGCACCCCCTATCTCAGGGTCCTCCACGAGCAGTACTTC	TRBJ2-7	NA	TRBV6-6	NA
CASSQDGGAYNEQFF	TGTGCCAGCAGCCAAGACGGGGGAGCCTACAATGAGCAGTTCTTC	TRBJ2-1	NA	TRBV4-2	NA
CASSLGGQGGTDTQYF	TGCGCCAGCAGCTTGGGAGGACAGGGGGGTACAGATACGCAGTATTTT	TRBJ2-3	NA	TRBV5-1	TRBD1
CASSLGRGDGYTF	TGTGCCAGCAGTTTGGGCAGGGGAGATGGCTACACCTTC	TRBJ1-2	NA	TRBV27	NA
CASSPWRGFTDTQYF	TGTGCCAGCAGCCCCTGGCGGGGATTCACAGATACGCAGTATTTT	TRBJ2-3	NA	TRBV7-9	NA
CASSPVPAYEQYF	TGTGCCAGCAGCCCCGTACCAGCCTACGAGCAGTACTTC	TRBJ2-7	NA	TRBV7-9	NA
CASSLGGIRGGEQFF	TGTGCCAGCAGTTTGGGGGGGATCCGGGGTGGTGAGCAGTTCTTC	TRBJ2-1	NA	TRBV27	TRBD2
CASSAPLGAGGRYGYTF	TGTGCCAGCAGCGCCCCCTTGGGTGCGGGAGGGAGGTATGGCTACACCTTC	TRBJ1-2	NA	TRBV9	NA
CASSEGQYYGYTF	TGTGCCAGCAGTGAAGGACAATACTATGGCTACACCTTC	TRBJ1-2	NA	TRBV6-1	NA
CASSLDRAGNTIYF	TGCGCCAGCAGTTTGGACAGGGCTGGAAACACCATATATTTT	TRBJ1-3	NA	TRBV10-1	TRBD1
CASQTSGRPYNEQFF	TGCGCCAGCCAGACTAGCGGGAGACCCTACAATGAGCAGTTCTTC	TRBJ2-1	NA	TRBV5-1	TRBD2
CASSSPGGPGTDTQYF	TGTGCCAGCAGCTCCCCGGGGGGGCCTGGCACAGATACGCAGTATTTT	TRBJ2-3	NA	TRBV7-9	TRBD2
CASSFPWGGEQYF	TGTGCCAGCAGTTTTCCCTGGGGAGGAGAGCAGTACTTC	TRBJ2-7	once	TRBV27	NA
CASSLGATYNSPLHF	TGTGCCAGCAGTTTAGGGGCTACCTATAATTCACCCCTCCACTTT	TRBJ1-6	few	TRBV27	NA
CASSSLAGVEQYF	TGCGCCAGCAGCTCCTTAGCGGGAGTCGAGCAGTACTTC	TRBJ2-7	once	TRBV5-1	TRBD2
CASSPHSQAGRLYGYTF	TGTGCCAGCAGCCCGCACTCCCAGGCAGGGAGGCTCTATGGCTACACCTTC	TRBJ1-2	few	TRBV14	NA
CASLQGGGYTQPQHF	TGTGCCAGCTTACAGGGGGGAGGTTACACTCAGCCCCAGCATTTT	TRBJ1-5	NA	TRBV28	TRBD1
CASGGTGIDTEAFF	TGTGCCAGCGGGGGGACAGGGATCGACACTGAAGCTTTCTTT	TRBJ1-1	few	TRBV9	TRBD1
CASSQGQGNTEAFF	TGTGCCAGCAGCCAAGGGCAGGGGAACACTGAAGCTTTCTTT	TRBJ1-1	NA	TRBV3-1/TRBV3-2	NA
CASTMGGGLYQPQHF	TGTGCCAGCACCATGGGGGGGGGTTTATATCAGCCCCAGCATTTT	TRBJ1-5	once	TRBV28	NA
CASSLLGQPQHF	TGTGCCAGCAGTTTGCTGGGCCAGCCCCAGCATTTT	TRBJ1-5	NA	TRBV28	NA
CASSGRDGTGGWETQYF	TGTGCCAGCAGCGGAAGGGACGGGACAGGGGGCTGGGAGACCCAGTACTTC	TRBJ2-5	NA	TRBV7-2	TRBD1
CASSEGGKREKLFF	TGTGCCAGCAGTGAGGGGGGTAAGCGGGAAAAACTGTTTTTT	TRBJ1-4	NA	TRBV6-1	NA
CASSLPSYEQYF	TGTGCCAGCAGTTTACCTAGTTACGAGCAGTACTTC	TRBJ2-7	NA	TRBV28	NA
CASPEGGSTDTQYF	TGTGCCTCTCCCGAGGGTGGTAGCACAGATACGCAGTATTTT	TRBJ2-3	NA	TRBV19	NA
CASSLISGGVHTGELFF	TGTGCCAGCAGCTTAATCAGCGGGGGCGTGCACACCGGGGAGCTGTTTTTT	TRBJ2-2	NA	TRBV7-2	TRBD2
CASSEYGGRSTDTQYF	TGTGCCAGCAGTGAATACGGGGGGCGAAGCACAGATACGCAGTATTTT	TRBJ2-3	NA	TRBV6-1	NA
CASSSLRRDRLYGYTF	TGTGCCAGCAGTTCCCTGAGAAGGGACAGACTCTATGGCTACACCTTC	TRBJ1-2	NA	TRBV6-5	TRBD1
CASSPQRGPRGEQFF	TGTGCCAGCAGCCCTCAGCGGGGGCCCCGTGGTGAGCAGTTCTTC	TRBJ2-1	NA	TRBV9	TRBD2
CASRPQGANTGELFF	TGCGCCAGCAGGCCACAGGGGGCTAACACCGGGGAGCTGTTTTTT	TRBJ2-2	once	TRBV5-1	TRBD1